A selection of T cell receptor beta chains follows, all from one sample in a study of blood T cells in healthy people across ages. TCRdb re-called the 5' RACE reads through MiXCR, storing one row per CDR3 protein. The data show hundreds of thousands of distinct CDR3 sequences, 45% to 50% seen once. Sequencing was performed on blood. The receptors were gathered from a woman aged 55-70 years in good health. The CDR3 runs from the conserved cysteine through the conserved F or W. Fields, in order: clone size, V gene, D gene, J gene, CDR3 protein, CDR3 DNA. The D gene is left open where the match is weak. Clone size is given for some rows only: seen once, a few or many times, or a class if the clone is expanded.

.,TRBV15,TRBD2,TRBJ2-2,CATSSRREDTGELFF,TGTGCCACCAGCAGTAGGCGGGAGGACACCGGGGAGCTGTTTTTT
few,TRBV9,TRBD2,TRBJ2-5,CASSVLSGIGETQYF,TGTGCCAGCAGCGTTCTAAGCGGGATCGGAGAGACCCAGTACTTC
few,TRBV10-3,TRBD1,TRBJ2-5,CAIRETGGDETQYF,TGTGCCATCAGGGAGACAGGGGGAGATGAGACCCAGTACTTC
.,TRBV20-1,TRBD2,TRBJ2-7,CSATSGSATYEQYF,TGCAGTGCCACTAGCGGGAGCGCAACCTACGAGCAGTACTTC
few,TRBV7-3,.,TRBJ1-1,CASSTNLRTEAFF,TGTGCCAGCAGCACAAACTTGAGGACTGAAGCTTTCTTT
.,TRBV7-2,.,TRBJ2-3,CASSLGMRDTQYF,TGTGCCAGCAGCTTAGGTATGAGGGATACGCAGTATTTT
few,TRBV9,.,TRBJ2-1,CASSVGGGYPWDEQFF,TGTGCCAGCAGCGTAGGGGGCGGCTACCCCTGGGATGAGCAGTTCTTC
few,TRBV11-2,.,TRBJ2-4,CASTLGPSRAKNIQYF,TGTGCCAGCACCCTCGGGCCCTCGAGGGCCAAAAACATTCAGTACTTC
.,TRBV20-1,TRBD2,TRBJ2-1,CSARTRLRGRAAYNEQFF,TGCAGTGCTAGAACTAGGCTTCGCGGGAGGGCCGCCTACAATGAGCAGTTCTTC
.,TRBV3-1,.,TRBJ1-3,CASSLRSGFSGNTIYF,TGTGCCAGCAGCCTTCGAAGCGGATTCTCTGGAAACACCATATATTTT
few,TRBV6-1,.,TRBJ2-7,CASIVRREWGEQYF,TGTGCCAGCATCGTACGACGGGAATGGGGGGAGCAGTACTTC
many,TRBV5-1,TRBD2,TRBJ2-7,CASSSKTGTSGRGYEQYF,TGCGCCAGCAGCTCCAAAACCGGGACTAGCGGGAGAGGTTACGAGCAGTACTTC
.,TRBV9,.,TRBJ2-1,CASSAGTAGVGEQFF,TGTGCCAGCAGCGCGGGGACAGCGGGGGTGGGTGAGCAGTTCTTC
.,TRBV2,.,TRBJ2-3,CARRDNGDTQYF,TGTGCCAGACGGGACAATGGGGATACGCAGTATTTT
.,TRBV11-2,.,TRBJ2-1,CASSLSGTTQFF,TGTGCCAGCAGCTTAAGCGGGACAACGCAGTTCTTC
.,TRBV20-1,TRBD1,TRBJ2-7,CSAPTGSHSYNEQYF,TGCAGTGCCCCGACAGGGAGTCACTCCTACAATGAGCAGTACTTC
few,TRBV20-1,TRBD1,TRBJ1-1,CSARATGALMNTEAFF,TGCAGTGCTAGAGCCACAGGGGCGTTAATGAACACTGAAGCTTTCTTT
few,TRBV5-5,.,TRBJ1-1,CASSPSQMNTEAFF,TGTGCCAGCAGCCCGAGCCAGATGAACACTGAAGCTTTCTTT
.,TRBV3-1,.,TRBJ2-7,CASSLEGGRGEQYF,TGTGCCAGCAGCCTCGAGGGGGGTAGGGGCGAGCAGTACTTC
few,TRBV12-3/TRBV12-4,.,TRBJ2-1,CASTMGGEQFF,TGTGCCAGCACCATGGGGGGTGAGCAGTTCTTC
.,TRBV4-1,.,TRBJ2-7,CASSQGFGINRKYF,TGCGCCAGCAGCCAAGGTTTCGGGATTAACCGAAAGTACTTC
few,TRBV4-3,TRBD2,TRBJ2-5,CASSHTWTSGWETQYF,TGCGCCAGCAGCCATACGTGGACTAGCGGATGGGAGACCCAGTACTTC
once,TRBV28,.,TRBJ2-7,CASSPLLAEQYF,TGTGCCAGCAGTCCACTATTGGCCGAGCAGTACTTC
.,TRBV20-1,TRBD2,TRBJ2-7,CSARGSLAASYEQYF,TGCAGTGCTAGAGGATCCCTAGCGGCTTCCTACGAGCAGTACTTC
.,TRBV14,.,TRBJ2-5,CASSQAFPGPFGEQYF,TGTGCCAGCAGCCAAGCGTTCCCGGGACCGTTTGGGGAGCAGTACTTC
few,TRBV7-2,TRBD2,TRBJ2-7,CASSFAIRLAGENEQYF,TGTGCCAGCAGCTTCGCGATCCGACTAGCGGGAGAGAACGAGCAGTACTTC
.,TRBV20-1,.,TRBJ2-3,CSARSGGAAVRTDTQYF,TGCAGTGCTAGATCTGGAGGGGCAGCGGTTCGCACAGATACGCAGTATTTT
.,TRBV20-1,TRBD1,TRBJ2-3,CSAVSRDRSTDTQYF,TGCAGTGCCGTCTCCCGGGACAGGAGCACAGATACGCAGTATTTT
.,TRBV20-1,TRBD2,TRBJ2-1,CSARPSGISYNEQFF,TGCAGTGCTAGGCCTAGCGGAATCTCCTACAATGAGCAGTTCTTC
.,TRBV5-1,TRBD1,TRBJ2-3,CASSLTGVMGDTQYF,TGCGCCAGCAGCTTAACAGGGGTTATGGGAGATACGCAGTATTTT
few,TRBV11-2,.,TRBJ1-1,CASSVEVEGTEAFF,TGTGCCAGCAGCGTAGAGGTGGAGGGCACTGAAGCTTTCTTT
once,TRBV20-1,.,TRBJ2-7,CSASRWDKSYERYF,TGCAGTGCATCCCGGTGGGACAAGTCCTACGAGCGGTACTTC
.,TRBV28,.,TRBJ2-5,CASSFLTGTNPQETQYF,TGTGCCAGCAGTTTCCTGACGGGGACAAATCCTCAAGAGACCCAGTACTTC
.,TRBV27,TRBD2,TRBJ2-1,CASSPTSGSLRSNEQFF,TGTGCCAGCAGCCCCACTAGCGGGAGTCTTCGCTCGAATGAGCAGTTCTTC
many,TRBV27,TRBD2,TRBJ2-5,CASKSPGLAGETQYF,TGTGCCAGCAAGAGCCCGGGACTAGCGGGAGAGACCCAGTACTTC
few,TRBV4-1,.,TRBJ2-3,CASSARQGGFTDTQYF,TGCGCCAGCAGCGCACGGCAGGGGGGATTCACAGATACGCAGTATTTT
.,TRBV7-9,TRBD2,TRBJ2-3,CASSSAGMRLAVTDTQYF,TGTGCCAGCAGCTCCGCGGGGATGCGTCTAGCGGTCACAGATACGCAGTATTTT
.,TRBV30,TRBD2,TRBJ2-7,CAWSVPASGRYEQYF,TGTGCCTGGAGTGTACCCGCTAGCGGGAGATACGAGCAGTACTTC
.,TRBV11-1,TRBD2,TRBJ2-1,CASSAELAGRGDEQFF,TGTGCCAGCAGCGCTGAACTAGCGGGAAGAGGGGATGAGCAGTTCTTC
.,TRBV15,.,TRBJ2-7,CATSREEGLARTYEQYF,TGTGCCACCAGCAGAGAGGAGGGGCTAGCGCGAACCTACGAGCAGTACTTC
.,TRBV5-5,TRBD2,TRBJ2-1,CASSLGGLAAKSSYNEQFF,TGTGCCAGCAGCTTGGGAGGACTAGCGGCAAAAAGCTCCTACAATGAGCAGTTCTTC
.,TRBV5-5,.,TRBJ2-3,CASSRNWLGFTDTRYF,TGTGCCAGCAGCCGCAACTGGCTGGGATTCACAGATACGCGGTATTTT
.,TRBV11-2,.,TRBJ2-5,CASSSPNTVIPYQETQYF,TGCGCCAGCAGCTCCCCCAACACAGTAATACCGTACCAAGAGACCCAGTACTTC
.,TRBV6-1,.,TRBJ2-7,CASSLRPGYGEQYF,TGTGCCAGCAGTCTTAGACCGGGGTATGGAGAGCAGTACTTC
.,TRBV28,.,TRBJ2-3,CASRGREMSTDTQYF,TGTGCCAGCAGGGGTAGGGAAATGAGCACAGATACGCAGTATTTT
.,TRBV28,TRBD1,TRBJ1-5,CASRPRGQGGQPQHF,TGTGCCAGCAGACCCCGCGGACAGGGTGGACAGCCCCAGCATTTT
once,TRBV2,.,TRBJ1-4,CASSEDLGKLFF,TGTGCCAGCAGTGAAGACCTGGGGAAACTGTTTTTT
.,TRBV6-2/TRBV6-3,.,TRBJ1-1,CASSSLYTEAFF,TGTGCCAGCAGTTCCTTATATACTGAAGCTTTCTTT
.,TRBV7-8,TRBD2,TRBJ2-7,CASSSRPLTSGSYEQYF,TGTGCCAGCAGCTCCCGACCTCTGACTAGCGGCTCCTACGAGCAGTACTTC
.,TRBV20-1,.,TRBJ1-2,CSARDILGSSHGYTF,TGCAGTGCTAGAGATATTTTGGGGTCGTCCCATGGCTACACCTTC
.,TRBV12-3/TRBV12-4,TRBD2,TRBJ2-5,CASSPRTRTETQYF,TGTGCCAGCAGTCCCAGGACTAGGACGGAGACCCAGTACTTC
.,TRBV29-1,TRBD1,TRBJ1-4,CSVAAGGVGELFF,TGCAGCGTTGCGGCAGGGGGAGTTGGTGAACTGTTTTTT
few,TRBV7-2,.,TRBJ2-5,CASSLEAGPQETQYF,TGTGCCAGCAGCTTAGAGGCGGGTCCCCAAGAGACCCAGTACTTC
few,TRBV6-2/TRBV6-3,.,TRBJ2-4,CATKQSSKNIQYF,TGTGCCACCAAACAGAGTTCGAAAAACATTCAGTACTTC
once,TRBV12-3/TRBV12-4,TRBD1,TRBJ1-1,CASTPTGGNAEAFF,TGTGCCAGCACCCCGACAGGGGGCAACGCTGAAGCTTTCTTT
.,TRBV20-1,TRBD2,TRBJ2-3,CSASSGSTSTDTQYF,TGCAGTGCTTCTAGCGGGAGTACTAGCACAGATACGCAGTATTTT
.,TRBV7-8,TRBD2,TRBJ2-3,CASSSRGLAGVEGNTDTQYF,TGTGCCAGCAGCTCAAGGGGCCTAGCGGGAGTCGAGGGGAACACAGATACGCAGTATTTT
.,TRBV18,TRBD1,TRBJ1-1,CASSPPRDRVEAFF,TGTGCCAGCTCACCCCCACGGGACAGGGTAGAAGCTTTCTTT